This TCR beta chain was identified during a study of blood T cell repertoires in COVID-19. Study as a whole: Specimens from acute and convalescent COVID-19 originated in the United States, Italy and Spain.

The CDR3 totals 14 residues. V trimming: 5 bases; J trimming: 4 bases; junction bases outside the gene matches: 5. Germline-derived CDR1 and CDR2 are SEHNR and FQNEAQ (reference sequence). Measured with immunoSEQ multiplex PCR; TCRdb has only the in-frame clones, and not every one. The sample records 290,000 or so clones, approximately 82% being singletons. This TCR was recovered from a man aged 40-49 years who had been exposed to COVID-19. The V and J genes are TRBV7-9 and TRBJ1-3, with 7 bases aligning to TRBD1. The sample taken for sequencing was PBMCs or T cells enriched from blood (not recorded which). The CDR3: CASSGQVSGNTIYF. CDR3 bases: TGTGCCAGCAGCGGACAGGTGTCGGGAAACACCATATATTTT.